This T cell receptor (beta chain) is drawn from a study of blood T cell repertoires in COVID-19. A few counts support this clone. Repertoires were generated with immunoSEQ multiplex PCR, while TCRdb's copy carries only in-frame clones and drops some. The sample holds about 200,000 clones, about 95% seen once. Seattle cases were enrolled at active infection and followed longitudinally. V was clipped by 4 bases and J by 2 bases, with 15 bases between them. Per the germline V gene, CDR1 is SGHNT and CDR2 is YYREEE (reference sequence). CDR3 length: 15 amino acids. Sequencing input: peripheral blood. This sequence originates from a man aged 25-45 years with COVID-19, enrolled during active disease. The chain links TRBV5-4 to TRBJ1-2; maybe TRBD1 (5 bases). In DNA, the CDR3 is TGTGCCAGCAGCGCCAAACTTGGGGGGAACTATGGCTACACCTTC. Its protein product is CASSAKLGGNYGYTF.